This TCR beta chain was retrieved from a study of PD-L1 blockade in urothelial cancer. Specified time point: pretreatment peripheral blood. Peripheral blood mononuclear cells were collected from every patient before and during treatment, yielding between 1 and 8 samples per patient. Assay used: immunoSEQ multiplex PCR; TCRdb lists only in-frame clones, some missing. The sample lists about 95,000 clones; around 87% were seen once. This CDR3 has 14 amino acids. CDR1 is MNHEY and CDR2 is SMNVEV in the germline V gene (reference sequence). Trimming left V 6 bases short and J 6 bases short, with 12 bases between.

The TCR was taken from a man between 60 and 70 years old with urothelial cancer. The starting material was PBMCs, obtained around atezolizumab (anti-PD-L1) treatment. The chain recombines TRBV27 with TRBJ1-6; no clear D gene. Written as DNA, the CDR3 is TGTGCCAGCAGGGCCCAGGTTTTTAATTCACCCCTCCACTTT. Its translation: CASRAQVFNSPLHF.